This T cell receptor (beta chain) was obtained from a study of cytomegalovirus exposure and HLA in healthy donors (dated by TCRdb to the late 2010s). Study-level background: According to a later analysis, one platform produced both the 120 validation repertoires and the 720 or so repertoires of the first cohort. The study aimed to test whether signatures of past pathogen exposure could be identified by cataloging public T cell receptors. The study combined high-throughput TCR immunosequencing, statistical association of individual TCRs with disease status, and machine learning to predict cytomegalovirus infection status. Besides the first cohort of 666 subjects, a separate validation cohort made up of roughly 120 different subjects was used.

As for this clone: No cognate antigen has been identified for it. Base-call qualities are not available, and no considerably larger clone is one nucleotide away. The sample holds other DNA sequences that translate to the same CDR3.

Libraries were constructed by the immunoSEQ multiplex PCR assay. The authors processed their data as follows. A statistical classification framework was built to diagnose cytomegalovirus status from the catalog of TCR beta chain sequences. The immuneACCESS repertoire file appears here via TCRdb, limited to in-frame rearrangements. These files lack a portion of the clones; in checked studies, under half of the deficit traces to unresolved V genes, and the cause of the others is not known. The DNA gave D and trimming, while V, J and clone size come from that table. Present in this sample are about 150,000 clones, around nine tenths of which were seen just once. The ten top clones hold 20% to 25% of the sample. General conclusions and limits of the study: A total of 150 to 200 TCR beta chains were listed by the study as associated with cytomegalovirus. Cytomegalovirus status was reported to be diagnosed by the classifier with high specificity and sensitivity in both the original and validation cohorts. Three of the identified cytomegalovirus-associated TCR beta chains were confirmed in vitro to be specific for cytomegalovirus antigens. The authors suggested that the approach could potentially be extended to other disease states and immunological phenotypes. All 120 or so repertoires were used to score co-occurrence in the validation cohort in a later analysis, because that analysis had no HLA typing for the cohort. Across donors, most TCR sequences were observed very rarely, whereas some public TCRs were present in many individuals. In a later analysis, TCRs clustered in the first cohort were found to also tend to co-occur in the 100 to 150 validation repertoires, with roughly 93% of cluster scores above 0.

The donors were included in the validation cohort of over a hundred subjects, a group kept apart from the roughly 670-subject first cohort. The CDR3 contains 15 residues, cysteine and phenylalanine counted. The retained sequence is limited to the CDR3, 45 bases, with the frame set at the first base. Via the germline V gene, CDR1 is SGDLS and CDR2 YYNGEE. V drops 0 bases and J drops 0 bases, leaving 6 bases in between. This clonotype was sampled from a man aged 18 to 35 in good health and CMV-seropositive. Here the chain combines TRBV9 and TRBJ1-4; TRBD1 is perhaps the D gene, given 5 matching bases. Sequencing was performed on PBMCs. The DNA is as follows: TGTGCCAGCAGCGTAGGGGGGGCAACTAATGAAAAACTGTTTTTT. Its amino acids are CASSVGGATNEKLFF.